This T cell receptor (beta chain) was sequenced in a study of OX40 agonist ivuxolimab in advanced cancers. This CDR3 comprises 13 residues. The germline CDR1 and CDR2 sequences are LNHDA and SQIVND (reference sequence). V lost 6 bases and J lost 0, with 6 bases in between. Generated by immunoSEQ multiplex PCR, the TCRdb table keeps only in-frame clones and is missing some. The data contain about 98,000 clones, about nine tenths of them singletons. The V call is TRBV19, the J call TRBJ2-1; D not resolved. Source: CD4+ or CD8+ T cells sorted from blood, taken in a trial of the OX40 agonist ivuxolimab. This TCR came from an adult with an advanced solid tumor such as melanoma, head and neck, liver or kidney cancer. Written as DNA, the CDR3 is TGTGCCAGTAGCGATTCCTCCTACAATGAGCAGTTCTTC. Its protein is CASSDSSYNEQFF.